This T cell receptor beta chain was profiled in a study of shared clonotypes between healthy human individuals. General study results and limits: Clonotype sharing across donors was expected to vary with sequencing depth. All-four-donor shared clonotypes had higher generation probabilities than non-shared clonotypes did.

CD45RO-negative, CCR7-positively selected cells formed the naive CD8 fraction, excluding terminally differentiated effector memory CD45RA+ cells. Study donors comprised healthy, HIV-negative adults devoid of recent acute infection or vaccination. Details on this clone: Its antigen is as yet unknown.

CDR1 is SGHDN and CDR2 is FVKESK in the germline V gene. Trimming cost V 1 base and J 2 bases, with 24 bases left between them. CDR3 length: 21 amino acids. Sorted subsets were amplified in replicate PCRs using approximately 0.2 ug DNA, approximately 30,000 T cell genomes. Sequencing was performed with immunoSEQ multiplex PCR; in TCRdb, only in-frame clones are kept and a portion is missing. The table shows hundreds of thousands of clones, with almost 95% occurring only once. Source material: naive CD8+ T cells sorted from blood. The TCR originated in a man aged 25-40 years in good health. The chain couples TRBV14 to TRBJ2-6, with D tentatively TRBD1 or TRBD2 (5 bases each). The CDR3 spells CASSQAISWQGRWPGANVLTF. In nucleotides, the CDR3 is TGTGCCAGCAGCCAAGCCATCAGCTGGCAGGGACGATGGCCTGGGGCCAACGTCCTGACTTTC.